The 17 T cell receptor beta chains below come from one sample, sequenced in a study of regulatory T cells in long-lasting Graves disease. Arm-PCR of CDR3 regions and iRepertoire HTBI primers were the basis on which TCR beta libraries were built. TCRdb reprocessed the multiplex PCR reads via MiXCR and lists one record per CDR3 protein. The data show 400,000 to 500,000 distinct CDR3 sequences, 20% to 25% seen once. Sample time point: persistent/refractory GD, antithyroid drugs over 5 years with positive TRAb. PBMC RNA served as the TCR library source. The sample in question was peripheral blood mononuclear cells (PBMCs), obtained when the disease was refractory, from a patient treated with antithyroid drugs. The source is a female donor with Graves disease.

This clonotype has a handful of counts. The CDR3 is CASSSSGYQPQHF. The CDR3 DNA reads as TGTGCCAGCAGCAGCTCGGGCTATCAGCCCCAGCATTTT. The rearrangement joins TRBV9 to TRBJ1-5; no firm D call. The CDR3 totals 13 residues. The ends were cut back, 4 bases at V and 5 bases at J, with 10 bases in the middle. Germline V gives CDR1 SGDLS, CDR2 YYNGEE.

For this clonotype: Possible read error: a much larger clone is one base away. V gene TRBV28 combines with J gene TRBJ1-1; D perhaps matches TRBD1 (5 bases). The CDR3 is 15 residues long. Germline V gene sequence: CDR1 MDHEN, CDR2 SYDVKM. V lost 1 base to trimming and J lost 3 bases, with 12 bases between them. Written as DNA, the CDR3 is TGTGCCAGCAGTTTATCGGGGGGTCTTGACACTGAAGCTTTCTTT. Protein product: CASSLSGGLDTEAFF.

The V call is TRBV4-1, the J call TRBJ1-5, with D possibly being TRBD1 (5 bases). The germline V and J ends were trimmed by 3 bases and 3 bases, with 18 bases remaining between them. The germline V gene encodes CDR1 MGHRA and CDR2 YSYEKL. The CDR3 has 17 residues. The CDR3, as DNA: TGCGCCAGCAGCCACCCCGGTGGGGGGGTAGTCAATCAGCCCCAGCATTTT. This sequence encodes CASSHPGGGVVNQPQHF.

The DNA for the CDR3 is TGTGCCAGCAGTTTATCGGTTTTACAGCCCCAGCATTTT. It encodes CASSLSVLQPQHF. The rearrangement joins TRBV27 to TRBJ1-5; no firm D call. The V gene's germline CDR1 is MNHEY and CDR2 SMNVEV (reference sequence). Trimming removed 0 bases from V and 7 bases from J, with 7 bases in between. The CDR3 extends over 13 amino acids.

This clonotype showed up just a few times. The chain couples TRBV7-9 to TRBJ2-2; D tentatively reads TRBD1 or TRBD2 (5 bases each). The CDR3 is 16 residues long. Trimming pared 3 bases from V and 3 bases from J, leaving 14 bases between. Germline V lookup: CDR1 SEHNR, CDR2 FQNEAQ (reference sequence). CDR3 protein: CASSLGDFFDTGELFF. In DNA form, the CDR3 reads TGTGCCAGCAGCTTGGGGGATTTCTTTGACACCGGGGAGCTGTTTTTT.

The chain couples TRBV6-1 to TRBJ2-5; D remains unclear. V was cut by 7 bases and J by 0 bases, with 15 bases left in between. The CDR3 covers 15 residues. The V gene's germline CDR1 is MNHNS and CDR2 SASEGT. The CDR3 loop is CASTARQPYQETQYF. The CDR3 DNA reads as TGTGCCAGCACCGCCAGACAACCGTACCAAGAGACCCAGTACTTC.

This sequence joins TRBV4-3 and TRBJ2-7, with D tentatively TRBD2 (6 bases). This CDR3 has 16 residues. Looked up from germline, CDR1 is LGHNA and CDR2 is YSLEER. With 3 bases removed from V and 0 bases from J, the gap between germline ends came to 15 bases. In DNA form, the CDR3 reads TGCGCCAGCAGCCAGGACATAGCGGCGAGCTCCTACGAGCAGTACTTC. This codes for CASSQDIAASSYEQYF.

In DNA, the CDR3 is TGCGCCAGCAGCTTGAGGGAATACACCGGGGAGCTGTTTTTT. It codes for CASSLREYTGELFF. The chain links TRBV5-1 to TRBJ2-2; D unclear. The CDR3 contains 14 residues. Germline V gene lookup returns CDR1 SGHRS and CDR2 YFSETQ. Trimming left V 1 base short and J 3 bases short, with 7 bases between.

This clonotype was seen ten or more times. This chain uses TRBV11-2 with TRBJ1-1; the match to TRBD1 covers 8 bases. Germline loops: CDR1 SGHAT, CDR2 FQNNGV. J lost 4 bases, V lost 3 bases, and 7 bases had no gene match. This CDR3 has 15 residues. CDR3 DNA sequence: TGTGCCAGCAGCTTCCACAGGGGGTCGGGCACTGAAGCTTTCTTT. This gives the protein CASSFHRGSGTEAFF. The variable domain in full, completed from reference TRBV11-2 and TRBJ1-1, reads EAGVAQSPRYKIIEKRQSVAFWCNPISGHATLYWYQQILGQGPKLLIQFQNNGVVDDSQLPKDRFSAERLKGVDSTLKIQPAKLEDSAVYLCASSFHRGSGTEAFFGQGTRLTVV.

The chain carries TRBV18 and TRBJ2-2; 9 positions match TRBD1. Germline lookup yields CDR1 KGHSH and CDR2 LQKENI. Trimming cost V 5 bases and J 4 bases; bases outside gene matches: 8. This CDR3 is 16 amino acids long. CDR3 DNA: TGTGCCAGCTCAGCTGCCGGGACAGGGACCACCGGGGAGCTGTTTTTT. Encoded protein: CASSAAGTGTTGELFF.

This clonotype has ten or more counts. CDR3 sequence (DNA): TGTGGGACAGCTAGCAATCAGCCCCAGCATTTT. It encodes CGTASNQPQHF. The chain carries TRBV28 and TRBJ1-5; TRBD1 is a possible D gene (6 bases). Germline assignment: CDR1 MDHEN and CDR2 SYDVKM. The CDR3 has 11 amino acids.

Many counts were recorded for this clonotype. The chain has TRBV19 and TRBJ1-4; D is ambiguous. CDR3 length: 14 amino acids. V was shortened by 5 bases and J by 4 bases, with 11 bases between the two germline ends. From germline, CDR1 is LNHDA and CDR2 SQIVND (reference sequence). The CDR3: CASSSGPINEKLFF. In nucleotides, the CDR3 is TGTGCCAGTAGTTCAGGACCGATTAATGAAAAACTGTTTTTT.

This clonotype appeared many times. The gene calls are TRBV15 and TRBJ1-1; perhaps TRBD1 as D (6 bases). Germline assignment: CDR1 LNHNV and CDR2 YYDKDF (reference sequence). The CDR3 consists of 13 residues. The V end was cut by 5 bases, the J end by 1 base, with 8 bases between. The CDR3 loop reads CATSVRGNTEAFF. CDR3 DNA sequence: TGTGCCACCAGCGTCAGGGGGAACACTGAAGCTTTCTTT.

This clonotype occurred many times. The chain is built from TRBV28 and TRBJ1-6; TRBD1 might be the D (5 bases). V was trimmed by 7 bases and J by 15 bases, leaving 16 bases between them. From germline, CDR1 is MDHEN and CDR2 SYDVKM. The CDR3 length is 12 residues. CDR3 DNA sequence: TGTGCCAGCACGTCAGGGTTCGGGGTCCTCCACTTT. This codes for CASTSGFGVLHF.

This clonotype was seen a handful of times. Possible read error: a much larger clone is one base away. The rearrangement links TRBV7-9 to TRBJ1-1; 7 nucleotides line up with TRBD1. J gave up 1 base and V 6 bases, and 5 bases lay outside the gene matches. CDR3 length: 14 residues. Germline loops: CDR1 SEHNR, CDR2 FQNEAQ (reference sequence). This CDR3 reads CASRGGQKNTEAFF. CDR3 in DNA: TGTGCCAGCAGGGGGGGACAGAAGAACACTGAAGCTTTCTTT.

This clonotype showed up many times. J is TRBJ2-7 and V is TRBV7-2; D call uncertain. CDR1 and CDR2 from the germline V gene are SGHTA and FQGNSA. V shed 1 base and J shed 6 bases, with 7 bases lying between them. The CDR3 has 12 residues. The CDR3 here is CASSLVLGEQYF. CDR3 DNA: TGTGCCAGCAGCTTAGTGCTAGGCGAGCAGTACTTC.

This chain connects TRBV29-1 to TRBJ1-5; TRBD1 matches at 8 bases. The CDR3 totals 14 residues. V shed 6 bases, J shed 5 bases, and the junction held 9 bases outside the gene matches. Looked up from germline, CDR1 is SQVTM and CDR2 is ANQGSEA. The chain's CDR3 is CSVQVTGGDQPQHF. DNA for the CDR3: TGCAGCGTCCAGGTTACAGGGGGGGATCAGCCCCAGCATTTT.